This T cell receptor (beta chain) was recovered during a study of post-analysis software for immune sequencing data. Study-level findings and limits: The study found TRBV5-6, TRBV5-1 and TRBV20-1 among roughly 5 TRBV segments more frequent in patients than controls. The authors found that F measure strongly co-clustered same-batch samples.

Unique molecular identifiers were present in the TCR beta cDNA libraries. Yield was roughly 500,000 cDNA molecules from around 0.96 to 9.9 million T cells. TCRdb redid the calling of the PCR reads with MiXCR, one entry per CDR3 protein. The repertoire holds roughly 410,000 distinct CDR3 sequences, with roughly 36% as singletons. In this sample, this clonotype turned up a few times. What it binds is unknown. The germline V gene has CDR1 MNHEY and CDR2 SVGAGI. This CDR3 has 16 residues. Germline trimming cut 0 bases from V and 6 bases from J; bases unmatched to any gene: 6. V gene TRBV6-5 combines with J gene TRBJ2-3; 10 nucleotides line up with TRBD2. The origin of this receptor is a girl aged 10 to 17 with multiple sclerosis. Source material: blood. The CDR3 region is CASSYSASGGRDTQYF. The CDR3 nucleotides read TGTGCCAGCAGTTACTCGGCTAGCGGGGGTAGGGATACGCAGTATTTT.